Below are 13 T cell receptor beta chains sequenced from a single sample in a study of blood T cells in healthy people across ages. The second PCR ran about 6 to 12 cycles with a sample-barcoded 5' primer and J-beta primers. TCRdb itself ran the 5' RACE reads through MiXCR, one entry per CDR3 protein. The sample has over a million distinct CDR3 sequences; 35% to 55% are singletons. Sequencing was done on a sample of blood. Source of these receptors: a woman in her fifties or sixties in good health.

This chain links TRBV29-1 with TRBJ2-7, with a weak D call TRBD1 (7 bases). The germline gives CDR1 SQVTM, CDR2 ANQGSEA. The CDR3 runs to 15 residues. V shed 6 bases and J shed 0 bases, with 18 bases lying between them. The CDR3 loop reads CSVAGGLPSSYEQYF. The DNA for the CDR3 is TGCAGCGTCGCAGGGGGACTCCCAAGCTCCTACGAGCAGTACTTC.

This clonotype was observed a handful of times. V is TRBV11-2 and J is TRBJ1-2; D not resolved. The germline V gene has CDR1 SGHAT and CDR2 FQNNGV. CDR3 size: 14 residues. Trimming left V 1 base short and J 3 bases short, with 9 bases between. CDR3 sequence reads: CASSLVWSDYGYTF. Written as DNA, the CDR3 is TGTGCCAGCAGCTTAGTTTGGTCCGACTATGGCTACACCTTC.

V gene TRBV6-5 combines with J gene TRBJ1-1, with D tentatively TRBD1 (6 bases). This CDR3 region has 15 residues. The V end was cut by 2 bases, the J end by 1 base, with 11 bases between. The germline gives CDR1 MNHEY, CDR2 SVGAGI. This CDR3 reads CASSYGGGWNTEAFF. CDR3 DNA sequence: TGTGCCAGCAGTTACGGGGGGGGCTGGAACACTGAAGCTTTCTTT.

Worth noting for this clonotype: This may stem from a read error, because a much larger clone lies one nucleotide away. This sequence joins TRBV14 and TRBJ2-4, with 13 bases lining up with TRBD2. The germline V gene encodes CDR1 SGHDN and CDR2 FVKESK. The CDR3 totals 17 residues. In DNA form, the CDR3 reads TGTGCCAGCAGCTCTCGGACTAGCGGGAGCGCCAAAAACATTGAGTACTTC. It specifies CASSSRTSGSAKNIEYF.

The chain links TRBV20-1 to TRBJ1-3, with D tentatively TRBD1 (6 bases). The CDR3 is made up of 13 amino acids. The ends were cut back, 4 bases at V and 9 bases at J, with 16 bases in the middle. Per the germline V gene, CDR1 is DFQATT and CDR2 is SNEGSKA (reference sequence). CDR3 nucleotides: TGCAGTGCTACCCCGGACAGCGGAGGCACCATATATTTT. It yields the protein CSATPDSGGTIYF.

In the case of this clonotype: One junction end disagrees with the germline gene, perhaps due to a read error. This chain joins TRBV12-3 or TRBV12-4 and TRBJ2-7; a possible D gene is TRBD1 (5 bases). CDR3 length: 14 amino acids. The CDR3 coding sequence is TGTGCCGGCAGTCGTGACAAAACAGGTCCCGAGCAGTACTTC. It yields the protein CAGSRDKTGPEQYF.

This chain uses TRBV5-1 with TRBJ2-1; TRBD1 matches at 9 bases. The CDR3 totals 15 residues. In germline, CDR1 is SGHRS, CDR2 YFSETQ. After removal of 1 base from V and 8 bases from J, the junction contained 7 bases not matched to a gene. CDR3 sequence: CASSLNGDRVDEQFF. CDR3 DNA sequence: TGCGCCAGCAGCTTGAATGGGGACAGGGTGGATGAGCAGTTCTTC.

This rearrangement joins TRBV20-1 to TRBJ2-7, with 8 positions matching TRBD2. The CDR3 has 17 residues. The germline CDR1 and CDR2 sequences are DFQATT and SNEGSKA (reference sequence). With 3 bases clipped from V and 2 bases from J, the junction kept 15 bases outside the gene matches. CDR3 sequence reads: CSASFFGEREPPYEQYF. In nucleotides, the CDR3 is TGCAGTGCTAGTTTTTTCGGGGAGCGGGAGCCTCCCTACGAGCAGTACTTC.

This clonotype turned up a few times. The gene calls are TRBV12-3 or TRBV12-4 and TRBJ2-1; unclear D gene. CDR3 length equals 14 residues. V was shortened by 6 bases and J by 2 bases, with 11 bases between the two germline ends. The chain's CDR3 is CASRGSVAYNEQFF. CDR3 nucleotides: TGTGCCAGCAGGGGCTCGGTCGCCTACAATGAGCAGTTCTTC.

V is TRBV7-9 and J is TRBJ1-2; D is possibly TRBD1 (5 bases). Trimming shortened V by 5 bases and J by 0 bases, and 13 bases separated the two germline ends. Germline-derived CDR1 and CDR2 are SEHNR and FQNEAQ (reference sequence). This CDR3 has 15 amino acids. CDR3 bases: TGTGCCAGCAGCCCGCCCGGGGGAGCTAACTATGGCTACACCTTC. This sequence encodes CASSPPGGANYGYTF.

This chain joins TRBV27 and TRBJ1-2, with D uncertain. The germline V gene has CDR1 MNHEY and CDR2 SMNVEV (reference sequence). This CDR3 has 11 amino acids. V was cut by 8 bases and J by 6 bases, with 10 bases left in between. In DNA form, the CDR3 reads TGTGCCAGCCTAGGTTGGGATGGCTACACCTTC. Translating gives CASLGWDGYTF.

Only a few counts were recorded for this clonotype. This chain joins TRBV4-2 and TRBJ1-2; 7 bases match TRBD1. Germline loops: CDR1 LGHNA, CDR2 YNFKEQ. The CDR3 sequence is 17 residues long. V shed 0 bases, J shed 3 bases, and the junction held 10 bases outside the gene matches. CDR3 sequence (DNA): TGTGCCAGCAGCCAAGAGGAAGACAGGGATGTAGACTATGGCTACACCTTC. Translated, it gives CASSQEEDRDVDYGYTF.

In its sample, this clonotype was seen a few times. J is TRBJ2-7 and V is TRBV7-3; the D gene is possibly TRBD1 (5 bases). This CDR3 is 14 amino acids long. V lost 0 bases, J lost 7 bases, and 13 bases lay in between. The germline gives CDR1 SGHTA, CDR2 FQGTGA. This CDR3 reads CASSLTPGSVEQYF. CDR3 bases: TGTGCCAGCAGCTTAACTCCAGGGTCGGTGGAGCAGTACTTC.